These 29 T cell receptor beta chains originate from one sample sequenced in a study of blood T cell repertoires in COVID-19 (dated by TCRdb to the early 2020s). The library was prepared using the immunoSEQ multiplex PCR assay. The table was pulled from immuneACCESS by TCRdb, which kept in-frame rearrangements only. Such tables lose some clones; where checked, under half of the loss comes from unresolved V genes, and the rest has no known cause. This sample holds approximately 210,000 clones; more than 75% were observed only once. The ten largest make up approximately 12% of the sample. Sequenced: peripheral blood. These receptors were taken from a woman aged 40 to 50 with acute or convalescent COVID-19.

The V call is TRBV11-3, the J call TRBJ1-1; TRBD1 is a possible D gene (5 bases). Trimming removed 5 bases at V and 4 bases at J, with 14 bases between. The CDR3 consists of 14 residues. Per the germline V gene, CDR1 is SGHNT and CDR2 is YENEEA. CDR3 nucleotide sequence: TGTGCCAGCAGCCAGGGTGGGATGAGCACTGAAGCTTTCTTT. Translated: CASSQGGMSTEAFF.

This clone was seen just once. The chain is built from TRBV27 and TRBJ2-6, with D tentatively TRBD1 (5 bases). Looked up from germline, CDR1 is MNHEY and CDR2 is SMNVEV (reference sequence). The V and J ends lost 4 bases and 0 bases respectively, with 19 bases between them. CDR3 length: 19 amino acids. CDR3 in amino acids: CASSSMLAGSRSGANVLTF. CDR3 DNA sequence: TGTGCCAGCAGTTCCATGCTTGCAGGGTCGCGCTCTGGGGCCAACGTCCTGACTTTC.

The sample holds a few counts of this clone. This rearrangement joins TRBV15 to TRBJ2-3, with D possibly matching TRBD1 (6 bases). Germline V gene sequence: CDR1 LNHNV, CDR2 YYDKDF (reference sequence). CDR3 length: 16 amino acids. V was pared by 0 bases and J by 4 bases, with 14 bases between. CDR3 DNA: TGTGCCACCAGCAGAGAGACAGGTAGAGGGGCAGATACGCAGTATTTT. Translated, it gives CATSRETGRGADTQYF.

CDR3 sequence: CACTGSMSNQPQHF. CDR3 DNA sequence: TGTGCCTGTACAGGGAGCATGAGCAATCAGCCCCAGCATTTT. The genes are TRBV30 and TRBJ1-5; a possible D gene is TRBD1 (6 bases). Trimming pared 6 bases from V and 1 base from J, leaving 13 bases between. Per the germline V gene, CDR1 is GTSNPN and CDR2 is SVGIG (reference sequence). The CDR3 runs 14 residues.

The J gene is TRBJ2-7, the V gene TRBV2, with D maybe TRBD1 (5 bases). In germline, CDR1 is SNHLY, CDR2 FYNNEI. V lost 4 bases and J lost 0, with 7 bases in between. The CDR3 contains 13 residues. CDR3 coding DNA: TGTGCCAGCAGTGGGGGCGGCTCCTACGAGCAGTACTTC. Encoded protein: CASSGGGSYEQYF.

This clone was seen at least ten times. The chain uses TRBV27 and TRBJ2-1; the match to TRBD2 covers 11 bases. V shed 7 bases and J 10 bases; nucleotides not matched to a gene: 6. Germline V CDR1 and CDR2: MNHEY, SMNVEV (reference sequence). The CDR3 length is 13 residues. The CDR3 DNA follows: TGTGCCAGCAAACTAGCGGGAGTATGGGAGCAGTTCTTC. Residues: CASKLAGVWEQFF.

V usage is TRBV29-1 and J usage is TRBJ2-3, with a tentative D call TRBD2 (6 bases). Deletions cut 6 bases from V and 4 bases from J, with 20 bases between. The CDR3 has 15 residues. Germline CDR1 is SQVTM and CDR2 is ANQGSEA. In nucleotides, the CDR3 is TGCAGCGTCCCTACCGGGGGATCCCTGGCAGATACGCAGTATTTT. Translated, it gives CSVPTGGSLADTQYF.

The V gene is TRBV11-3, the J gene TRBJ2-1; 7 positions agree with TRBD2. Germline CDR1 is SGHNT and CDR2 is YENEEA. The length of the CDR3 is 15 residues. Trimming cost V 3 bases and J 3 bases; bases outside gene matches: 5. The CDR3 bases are TGTGCCAGCAGCTTGGGGCTAGCGGACTACAATGAGCAGTTCTTC. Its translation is CASSLGLADYNEQFF.

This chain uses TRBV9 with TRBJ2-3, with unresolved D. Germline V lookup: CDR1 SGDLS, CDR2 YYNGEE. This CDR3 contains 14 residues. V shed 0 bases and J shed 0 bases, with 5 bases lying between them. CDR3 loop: CASSVVTSTDTQYF. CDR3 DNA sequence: TGTGCCAGCAGCGTAGTGACTAGCACAGATACGCAGTATTTT.

CDR3 protein: CASSSPSADTQYF. The CDR3 DNA reads as TGTGCCAGTAGTTCCCCTAGCGCTGATACGCAGTATTTT. The rearrangement uses TRBV19 and TRBJ2-3, with TRBD2 as a possible D gene (6 bases). This CDR3 comprises 13 residues. Germline CDR1 is LNHDA and CDR2 is SQIVND (reference sequence). Trimming removed 5 bases from V and 6 bases from J, with 12 bases in between.

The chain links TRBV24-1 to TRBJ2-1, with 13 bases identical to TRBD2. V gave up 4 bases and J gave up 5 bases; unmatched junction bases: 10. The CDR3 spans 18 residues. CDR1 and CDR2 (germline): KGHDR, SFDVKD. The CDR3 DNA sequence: TGTGCCACCAGTGACCTTCGTACTAGCGGGAGGGCCGACAATGAGCAGTTCTTC. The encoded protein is CATSDLRTSGRADNEQFF.

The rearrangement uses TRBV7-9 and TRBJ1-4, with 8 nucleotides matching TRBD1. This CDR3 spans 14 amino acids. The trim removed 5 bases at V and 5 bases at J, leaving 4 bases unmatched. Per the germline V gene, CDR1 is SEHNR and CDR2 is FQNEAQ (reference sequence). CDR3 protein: CASSPRQGNEKLFF. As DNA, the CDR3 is TGTGCCAGCAGCCCCCGACAGGGGAATGAAAAACTGTTTTTT.

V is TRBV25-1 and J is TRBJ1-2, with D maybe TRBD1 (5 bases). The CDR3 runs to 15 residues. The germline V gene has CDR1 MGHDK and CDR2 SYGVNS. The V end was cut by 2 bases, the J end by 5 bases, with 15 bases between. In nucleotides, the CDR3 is TGTGCCAGCAGTGAAAAGGGGCTTCGGGGGTATGGCTACACCTTC. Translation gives CASSEKGLRGYGYTF.

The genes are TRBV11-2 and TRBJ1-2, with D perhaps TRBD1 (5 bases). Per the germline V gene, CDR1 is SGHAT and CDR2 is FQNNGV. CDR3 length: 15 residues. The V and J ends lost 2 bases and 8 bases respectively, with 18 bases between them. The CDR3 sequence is CASSLTSQGLWGYTF. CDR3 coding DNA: TGTGCCAGCAGCTTAACCTCTCAGGGTCTCTGGGGCTACACCTTC.

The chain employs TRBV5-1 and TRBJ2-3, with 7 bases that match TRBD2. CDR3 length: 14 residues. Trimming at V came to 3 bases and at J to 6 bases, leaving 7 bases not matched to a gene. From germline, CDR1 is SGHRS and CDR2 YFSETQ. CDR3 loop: CASSSTGGGDTQYF. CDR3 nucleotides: TGCGCCAGCAGCTCTACGGGAGGTGGGGATACGCAGTATTTT.

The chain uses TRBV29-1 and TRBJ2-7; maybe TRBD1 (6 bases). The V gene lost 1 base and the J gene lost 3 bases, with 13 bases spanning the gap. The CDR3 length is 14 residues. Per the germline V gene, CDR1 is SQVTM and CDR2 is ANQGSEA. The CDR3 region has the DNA TGCAGCGTTGAAGGGCAGGGGAAAAGCTACGAGCAGTACTTC. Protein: CSVEGQGKSYEQYF.

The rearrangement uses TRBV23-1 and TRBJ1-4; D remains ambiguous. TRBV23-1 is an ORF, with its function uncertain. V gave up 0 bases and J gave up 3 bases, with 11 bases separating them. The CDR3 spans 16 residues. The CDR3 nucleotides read TGCGCCAGCAGTCAATCGGGGAGACTCTCTAATGAAAAACTGTTTTTT. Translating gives CASSQSGRLSNEKLFF.

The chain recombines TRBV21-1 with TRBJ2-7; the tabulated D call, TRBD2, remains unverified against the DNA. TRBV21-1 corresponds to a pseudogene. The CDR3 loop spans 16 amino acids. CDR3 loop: CASSPGLAGGRNEQYF. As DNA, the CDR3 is TGTGCCAGCAGCCCAGGACTAGCGGGAGGGCGGAACGAGCAGTACTTC.

The CDR3: CASSLGLGVYNEQFF. CDR3 in DNA: TGTGCCTCCTCCCTCGGACTAGGAGTATACAATGAGCAGTTCTTC. This rearrangement joins TRBV6-5 to TRBJ2-1; 7 bases agree with TRBD2. V trimming: 11 bases; J trimming: 4 bases; junction bases outside the gene matches: 14. CDR1 is MNHEY and CDR2 is SVGAGI in the germline V gene. The CDR3 totals 15 residues.

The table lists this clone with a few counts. DNA of the CDR3: TGTGCCAGCGAGGGACTAGCGGGCAATGAGCAGTTCTTC. Translation: CASEGLAGNEQFF. This chain connects TRBV2 to TRBJ2-1; 12 nucleotides line up with TRBD2. J was trimmed by 6 bases and V by 8 bases; bases with no gene match: 2. This CDR3 is 13 amino acids long. In germline, CDR1 is SNHLY, CDR2 FYNNEI.

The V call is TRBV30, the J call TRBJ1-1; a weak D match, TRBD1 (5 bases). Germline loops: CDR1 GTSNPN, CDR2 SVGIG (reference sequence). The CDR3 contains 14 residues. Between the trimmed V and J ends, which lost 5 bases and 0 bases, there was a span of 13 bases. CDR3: CAWGALDLNTEAFF. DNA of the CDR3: TGTGCCTGGGGGGCGCTAGATCTGAACACTGAAGCTTTCTTT.

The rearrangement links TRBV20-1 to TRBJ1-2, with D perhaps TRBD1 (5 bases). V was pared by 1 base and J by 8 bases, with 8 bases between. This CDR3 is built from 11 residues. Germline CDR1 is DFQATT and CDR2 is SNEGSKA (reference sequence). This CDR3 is CSARAGEGYTF. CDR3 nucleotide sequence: TGCAGTGCTAGAGCGGGGGAAGGCTACACCTTC.

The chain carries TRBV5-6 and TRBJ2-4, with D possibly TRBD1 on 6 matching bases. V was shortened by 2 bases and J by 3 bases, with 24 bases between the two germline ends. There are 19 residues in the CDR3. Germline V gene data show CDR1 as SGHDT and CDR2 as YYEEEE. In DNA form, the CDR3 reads TGTGCCAGCAGCTTAACAGGACCGGGACAAGGAAAGGACAAAAACATTCAGTACTTC. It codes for CASSLTGPGQGKDKNIQYF.

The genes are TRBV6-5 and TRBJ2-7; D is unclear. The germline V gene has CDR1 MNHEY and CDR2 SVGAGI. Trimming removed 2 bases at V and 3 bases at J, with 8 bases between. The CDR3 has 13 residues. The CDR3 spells CASSYPNSYEQYF. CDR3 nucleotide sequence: TGTGCCAGCAGTTACCCTAACAGCTACGAGCAGTACTTC.

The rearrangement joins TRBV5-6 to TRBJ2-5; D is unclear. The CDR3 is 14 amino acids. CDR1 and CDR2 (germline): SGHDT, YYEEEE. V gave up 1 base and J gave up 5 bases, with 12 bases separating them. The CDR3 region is CASSLTAIGETQYF. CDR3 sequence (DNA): TGTGCCAGCAGCTTGACGGCGATCGGGGAGACCCAGTACTTC.

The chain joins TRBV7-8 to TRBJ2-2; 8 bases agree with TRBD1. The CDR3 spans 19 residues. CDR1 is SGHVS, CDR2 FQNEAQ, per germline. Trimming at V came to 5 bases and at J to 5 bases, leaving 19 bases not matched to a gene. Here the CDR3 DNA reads TGTGCCAGCAGCCGAGTAGGGGTACCAGGGGGCGTTTTGACCGGGGAGCTGTTTTTT. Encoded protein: CASSRVGVPGGVLTGELFF.

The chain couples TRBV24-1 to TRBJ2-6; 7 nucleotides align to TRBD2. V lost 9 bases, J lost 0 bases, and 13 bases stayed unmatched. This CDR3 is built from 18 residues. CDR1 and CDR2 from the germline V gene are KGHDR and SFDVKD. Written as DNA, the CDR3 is TGTGCCACCCTGGGGAGGGACCCGCTATCCTCTGGGGCCAACGTCCTGACTTTC. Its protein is CATLGRDPLSSGANVLTF.

CDR3 amino acids: CASSLDSANYGYTF. In DNA, the CDR3 is TGTGCCAGTAGTTTGGACAGCGCAAACTATGGCTACACCTTC. V and J are TRBV19 and TRBJ1-2; D perhaps matches TRBD1 (6 bases). Germline V gene sequence: CDR1 LNHDA, CDR2 SQIVND (reference sequence). The germline V and J ends were trimmed by 5 bases and 2 bases, with 12 bases remaining between them. The CDR3 extends over 14 amino acids.

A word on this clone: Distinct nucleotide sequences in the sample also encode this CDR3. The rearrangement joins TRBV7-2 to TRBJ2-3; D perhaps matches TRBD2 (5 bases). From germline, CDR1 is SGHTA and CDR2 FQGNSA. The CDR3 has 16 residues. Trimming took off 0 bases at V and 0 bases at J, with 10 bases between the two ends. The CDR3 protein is CASSLAREFSTDTQYF. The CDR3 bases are TGTGCCAGCAGCTTAGCTAGGGAGTTTAGCACAGATACGCAGTATTTT.